This is a list of T cell receptor beta chains from one sample in a study of blood T cell repertoires in COVID-19. This table comes from immunoSEQ multiplex PCR, and its TCRdb copy is limited to in-frame clones, with some not included. The sample carries 200,000 to 250,000 clones, 87% recorded once. The sequenced sample consisted of PBMCs or T cells enriched from blood (not recorded which). These receptors came from a man aged 25-45 years who had recovered from COVID-19. Each CDR3 is given with its conserved first and last residue.

CDR3 protein,J gene,V gene
CASSIDFGTSFSYEQYF,TRBJ2-7,TRBV19
CASSFWDTTVYTF,TRBJ1-2,TRBV7-9
CASSYPKQGANSPLHF,TRBJ1-6,TRBV6-2/TRBV6-3
CASSQLGVEQYF,TRBJ2-7,TRBV3-1/TRBV3-2
CASSYSIGGNTEAFF,TRBJ1-1,TRBV6-5
CAISVDRGLDNEQFF,TRBJ2-1,TRBV10-3
CASSLARGDPSNSPTSEYF,TRBJ2-7,TRBV7-8
CASSLGGEVYGYTF,TRBJ1-2,TRBV5-4
CASSLGGLGSYEQYF,TRBJ2-7,TRBV5-4
CASIVSGSLTDTQYF,TRBJ2-3,TRBV27
CASSSRQGVPEQYF,TRBJ2-7,TRBV4-1
CASRIPQGANQPQHF,TRBJ1-5,TRBV19
CATSRGQEGKLFF,TRBJ1-4,TRBV15
CASSLDETGGYTF,TRBJ1-2,TRBV5-1
CASSPRDRGSIGDEQYF,TRBJ2-7,TRBV7-2
CASSPLSGARYEQYF,TRBJ2-7,TRBV7-9
CASSVVGQPTGELFF,TRBJ2-2,TRBV9
CASSSRELLGGAPGETQYF,TRBJ2-5,TRBV27
CASSSQPLAYEQYF,TRBJ2-7,TRBV7-9
CASSEHTDLTEAFF,TRBJ1-1,TRBV25-1
CSASPPVGEGTQYF,TRBJ2-5,TRBV20-1
CASSLVSVGELFF,TRBJ2-2,TRBV7-7
CATREGSTGELFF,TRBJ2-2,TRBV5-1
CSVDRGTGYTF,TRBJ1-2,TRBV29-1